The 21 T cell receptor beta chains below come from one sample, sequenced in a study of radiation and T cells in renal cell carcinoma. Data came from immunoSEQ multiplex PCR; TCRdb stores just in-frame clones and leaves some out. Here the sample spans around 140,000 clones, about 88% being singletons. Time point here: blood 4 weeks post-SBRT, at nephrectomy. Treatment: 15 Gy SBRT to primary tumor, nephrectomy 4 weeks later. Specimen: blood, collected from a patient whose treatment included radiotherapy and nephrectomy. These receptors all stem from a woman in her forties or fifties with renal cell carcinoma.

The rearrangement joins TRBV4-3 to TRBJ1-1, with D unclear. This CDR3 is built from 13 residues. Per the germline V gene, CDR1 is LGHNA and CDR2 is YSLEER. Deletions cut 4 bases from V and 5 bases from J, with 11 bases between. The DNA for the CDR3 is TGCGCCAGCAGCCGCGTTTATGGTACTGAAGCTTTCTTT. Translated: CASSRVYGTEAFF.

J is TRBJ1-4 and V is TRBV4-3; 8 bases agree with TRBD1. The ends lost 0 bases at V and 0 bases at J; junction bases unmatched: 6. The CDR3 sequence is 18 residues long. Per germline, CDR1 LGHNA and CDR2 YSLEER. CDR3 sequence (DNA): TGCGCCAGCAGCCAAGACTCTGACAGGGGAGCAACTAATGAAAAACTGTTTTTT. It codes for CASSQDSDRGATNEKLFF.

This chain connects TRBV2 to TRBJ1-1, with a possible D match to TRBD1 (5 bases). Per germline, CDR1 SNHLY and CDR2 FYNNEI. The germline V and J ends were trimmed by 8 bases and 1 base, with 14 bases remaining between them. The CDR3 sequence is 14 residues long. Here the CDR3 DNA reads TGTGCCAGCGGGGCAGGGTTAAGGAACACTGAAGCTTTCTTT. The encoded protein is CASGAGLRNTEAFF.

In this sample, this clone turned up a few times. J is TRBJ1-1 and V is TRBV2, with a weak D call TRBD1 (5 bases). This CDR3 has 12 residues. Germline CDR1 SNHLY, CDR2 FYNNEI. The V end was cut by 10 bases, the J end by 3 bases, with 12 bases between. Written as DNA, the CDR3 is TGTGCCACCGGGGGTCTTCACACTGAAGCTTTCTTT. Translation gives CATGGLHTEAFF.

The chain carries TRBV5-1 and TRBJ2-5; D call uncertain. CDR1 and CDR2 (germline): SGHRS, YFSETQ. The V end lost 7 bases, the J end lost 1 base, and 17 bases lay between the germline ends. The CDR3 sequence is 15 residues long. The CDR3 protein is CASRRAADVQETQYF. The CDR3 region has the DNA TGCGCCAGCCGCCGGGCGGCCGATGTCCAAGAGACCCAGTACTTC.

CDR3 region: CASGSDLPETNEKLFF. The CDR3 bases are TGTGCCAGCGGATCCGATTTACCCGAAACCAATGAAAAACTGTTTTTT. The chain is built from TRBV9 and TRBJ1-4, with unresolved D. The CDR3 extends over 16 amino acids. In germline, CDR1 is SGDLS, CDR2 YYNGEE. V lost 7 bases to trimming and J lost 5 bases, with 21 bases between them.

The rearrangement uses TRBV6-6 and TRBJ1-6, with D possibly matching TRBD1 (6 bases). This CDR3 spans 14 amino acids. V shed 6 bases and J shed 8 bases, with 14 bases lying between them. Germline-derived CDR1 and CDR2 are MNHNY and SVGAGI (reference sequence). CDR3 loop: CASSSGEPYSPLHF. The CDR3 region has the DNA TGTGCCAGCAGCTCAGGGGAACCATATTCACCCCTCCACTTT.

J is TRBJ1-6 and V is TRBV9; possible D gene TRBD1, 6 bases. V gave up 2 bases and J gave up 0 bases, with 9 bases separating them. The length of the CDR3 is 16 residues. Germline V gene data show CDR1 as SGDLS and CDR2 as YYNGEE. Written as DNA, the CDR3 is TGTGCCAGCAGCGTCGGACAGAACTCCTATAATTCACCCCTCCACTTT. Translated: CASSVGQNSYNSPLHF.

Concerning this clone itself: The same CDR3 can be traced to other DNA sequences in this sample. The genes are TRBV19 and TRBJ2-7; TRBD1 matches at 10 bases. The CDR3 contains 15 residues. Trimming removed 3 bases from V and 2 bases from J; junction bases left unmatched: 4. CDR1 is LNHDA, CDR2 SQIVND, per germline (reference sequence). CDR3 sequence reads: CASSIGGTGAYEQYF. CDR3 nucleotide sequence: TGTGCCAGTAGTATTGGAGGGACAGGGGCCTACGAGCAGTACTTC.

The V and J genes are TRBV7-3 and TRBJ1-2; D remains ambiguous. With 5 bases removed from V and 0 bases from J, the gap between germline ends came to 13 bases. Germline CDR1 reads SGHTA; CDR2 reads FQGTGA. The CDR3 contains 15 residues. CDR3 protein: CASSLARASNYGYTF. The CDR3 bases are TGTGCCAGCAGCCTCGCCCGGGCCTCTAACTATGGCTACACCTTC. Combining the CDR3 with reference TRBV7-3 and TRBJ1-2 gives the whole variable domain GAGVSQTPSNKVTEKGKYVELRCDPISGHTALYWYRQSLGQGPEFLIYFQGTGAADDSGLPNDRFFAVRPEGSVSTLKIQRTERGDSAVYLCASSLARASNYGYTFGSGTRLTVV.

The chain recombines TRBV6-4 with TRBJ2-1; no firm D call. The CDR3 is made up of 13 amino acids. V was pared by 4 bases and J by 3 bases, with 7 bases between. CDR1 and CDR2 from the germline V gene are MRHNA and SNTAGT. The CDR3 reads CASSVQSYNEQFF. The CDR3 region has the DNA TGTGCCAGCAGTGTACAGAGCTACAATGAGCAGTTCTTC.

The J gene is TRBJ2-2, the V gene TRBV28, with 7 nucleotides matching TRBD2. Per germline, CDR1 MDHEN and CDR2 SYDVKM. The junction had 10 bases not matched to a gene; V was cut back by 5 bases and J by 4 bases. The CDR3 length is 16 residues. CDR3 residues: CASSIRTSWSTGELFF. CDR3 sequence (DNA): TGTGCCAGCAGTATCCGGACTAGTTGGAGCACCGGGGAGCTGTTTTTT. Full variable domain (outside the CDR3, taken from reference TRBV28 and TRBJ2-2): DVKVTQSSRYLVKRTGEKVFLECVQDMDHENMFWYRQDPGLGLRLIYFSYDVKMKEKGDIPEGYSVSREKKERFSLILESASTNQTSMYLCASSIRTSWSTGELFFGEGSRLTVL.

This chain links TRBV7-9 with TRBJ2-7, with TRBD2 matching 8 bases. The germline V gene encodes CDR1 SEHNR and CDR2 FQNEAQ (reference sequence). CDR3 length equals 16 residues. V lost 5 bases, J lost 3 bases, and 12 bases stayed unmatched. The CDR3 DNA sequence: TGTGCCAGCAGCGGACATAGCGGGGTCCTCCTCTACGAGCAGTACTTC. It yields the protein CASSGHSGVLLYEQYF.

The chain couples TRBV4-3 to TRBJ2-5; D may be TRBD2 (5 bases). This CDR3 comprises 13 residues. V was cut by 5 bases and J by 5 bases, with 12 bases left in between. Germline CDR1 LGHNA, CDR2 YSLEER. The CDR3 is CASSMRVRETQYF. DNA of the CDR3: TGCGCCAGCAGCATGCGGGTCCGGGAGACCCAGTACTTC.

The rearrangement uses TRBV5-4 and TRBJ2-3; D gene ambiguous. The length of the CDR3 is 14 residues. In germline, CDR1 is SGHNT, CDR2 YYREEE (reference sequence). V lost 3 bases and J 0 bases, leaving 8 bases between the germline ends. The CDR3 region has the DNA TGTGCCAGCAGCTCGACGGGCAGCACAGATACGCAGTATTTT. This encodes CASSSTGSTDTQYF.

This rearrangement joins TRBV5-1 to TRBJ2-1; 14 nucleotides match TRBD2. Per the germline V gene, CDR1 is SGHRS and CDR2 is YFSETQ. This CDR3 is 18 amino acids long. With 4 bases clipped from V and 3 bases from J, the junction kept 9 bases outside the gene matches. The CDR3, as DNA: TGCGCCAGCAGCCTCGGGACTAGCGGGAGAGCAAACTACAATGAGCAGTTCTTC. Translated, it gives CASSLGTSGRANYNEQFF.

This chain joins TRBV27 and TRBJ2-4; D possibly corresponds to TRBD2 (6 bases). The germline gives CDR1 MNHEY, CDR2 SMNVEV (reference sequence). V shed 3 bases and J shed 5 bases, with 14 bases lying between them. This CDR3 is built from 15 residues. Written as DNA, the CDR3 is TGTGCCAGCAGTTTTCCACCCCCGGGAGAAAACATTCAGTACTTC. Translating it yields CASSFPPPGENIQYF.

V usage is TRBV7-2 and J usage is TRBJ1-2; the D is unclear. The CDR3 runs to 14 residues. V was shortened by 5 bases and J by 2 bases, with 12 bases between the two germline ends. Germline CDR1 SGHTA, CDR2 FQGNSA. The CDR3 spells CASSAQRNNYGYTF. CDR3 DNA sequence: TGTGCCAGCAGCGCACAACGGAACAACTATGGCTACACCTTC.

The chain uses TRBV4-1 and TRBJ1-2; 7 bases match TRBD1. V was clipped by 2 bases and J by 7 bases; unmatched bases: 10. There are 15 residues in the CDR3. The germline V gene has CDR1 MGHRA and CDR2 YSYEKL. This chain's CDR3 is CASSQMGRGIPGYTF. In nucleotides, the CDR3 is TGCGCCAGCAGCCAAATGGGCAGGGGGATACCTGGCTACACCTTC.

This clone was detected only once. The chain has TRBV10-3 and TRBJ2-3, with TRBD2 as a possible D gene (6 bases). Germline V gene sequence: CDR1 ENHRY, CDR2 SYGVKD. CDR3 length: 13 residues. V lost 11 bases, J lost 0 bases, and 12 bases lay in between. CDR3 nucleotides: TGTGCCGGAGCCGGGACTAGCACAGATACGCAGTATTTT. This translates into CAGAGTSTDTQYF.

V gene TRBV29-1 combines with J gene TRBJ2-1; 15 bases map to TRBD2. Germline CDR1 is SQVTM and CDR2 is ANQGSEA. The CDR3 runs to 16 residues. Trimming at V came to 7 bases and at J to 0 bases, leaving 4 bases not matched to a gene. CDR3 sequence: CSAGTSGRPSYNEQFF. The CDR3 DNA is TGCAGCGCCGGGACTAGCGGGAGGCCCTCCTACAATGAGCAGTTCTTC.